The clone carrying this TCR beta chain was counted ten times or more. What it binds is not known. The data stem from a study of early T cells in non-severe SARS-CoV-2 infection. Study-wide context: Sequencing input comprised bulk RNA from unsorted whole blood; chain pairing was not available. Whole-study findings and limits: There was a bias toward anti-spike CD8 responses in VDJdb matching, which missed private and CD4 specificities.

V lost 11 bases and J lost 2, with 16 bases in between. CDR1 is ENHRY and CDR2 is SYGVKD in the germline V gene. The CDR3 length is 14 residues. Individually, cDNA molecules had unique molecular identifiers attached to them. In TCRdb, the 5' RACE reads were re-called with MiXCR into one record per CDR3 protein. Of approximately 32,000 distinct CDR3 sequences listed, 3.9% are singletons. The chain couples TRBV10-3 to TRBJ1-5, with a tentative D call TRBD1 (5 bases). The sample was whole blood. This receptor was identified in an adult who was a healthcare worker with PCR-confirmed SARS-CoV-2 infection or an uninfected control (not recorded which). CDR3 sequence reads: CAASGGVGNQPQHF. CDR3 bases: TGTGCCGCTAGCGGGGGGGTCGGCAATCAGCCCCAGCATTTT.